The 5 T cell receptor beta chains below all came from one sample that was sequenced in a study of blood T cells in healthy people across ages. A J-beta primer mix and a sample-barcoded 5' primer were used in a second PCR of roughly 6 to 12 cycles. In TCRdb, the 5' RACE reads were re-called with MiXCR into one record per CDR3 protein. The sample contains 850,000 to 1,000,000 distinct CDR3 sequences, just over 50% of which appear only once. Sequences were obtained from blood. These receptors were collected from a woman aged 55-70 years in good health.

This clonotype appeared a few times. V usage is TRBV25-1 and J usage is TRBJ2-1, with D uncertain. Trimming took 7 bases from V and 5 from J, leaving 12 bases between them. The germline V gene encodes CDR1 MGHDK and CDR2 SYGVNS. The CDR3 loop spans 13 amino acids. The CDR3 is CASKGGVNNEQFF. CDR3 coding DNA: TGTGCCAGCAAAGGTGGGGTGAACAATGAGCAGTTCTTC.

V and J are TRBV3-1 and TRBJ2-6, with no clear D. V lost 6 bases, J lost 1 base, and 7 bases lay in between. The germline CDR1 and CDR2 sequences are LGHDT and YNNKEL (reference sequence). CDR3 length: 14 amino acids. The CDR3 here is CASRNRSGANVLTF. The CDR3 DNA follows: TGTGCCAGCAGAAATCGGTCTGGGGCCAACGTCCTGACTTTC.

The chain couples TRBV19 to TRBJ2-7; D remains unclear. CDR3 length equals 13 residues. CDR1 is LNHDA, CDR2 SQIVND, per germline (reference sequence). Deletions cut 2 bases from V and 9 bases from J, with 14 bases between. CDR3 in DNA: TGTGCCAGTAGTATATCGGCTAGTAAGGTGCAGTACTTC. It is translated as CASSISASKVQYF.

The J gene is TRBJ2-3, the V gene TRBV2, with D perhaps matching TRBD1 or TRBD2 (5 bases each). The V gene lost 11 bases and the J gene lost 2 bases, with 23 bases spanning the gap. The germline V gene has CDR1 SNHLY and CDR2 FYNNEI. This CDR3 has 16 amino acids. CDR3 nucleotides: TGTGCCTCACATCAGGGAGCGGAACCTTTCACAGATACGCAGTATTTT. Translating gives CASHQGAEPFTDTQYF.

This rearrangement joins TRBV10-3 to TRBJ2-5; no clear D. Trimming removed 10 bases at V and 0 bases at J, with 6 bases between. CDR1 and CDR2 (germline): ENHRY, SYGVKD. This CDR3 contains 11 residues. The chain's CDR3 is CATRDQETQYF. Here the CDR3 DNA reads TGTGCCACCCGGGACCAAGAGACCCAGTACTTC.